The TCR beta chain under discussion was sequenced for a study of technical replicates of blood from a handful of donors. Only in-frame clones appear in the TCRdb table, and some are missing; sequencing was by immunoSEQ multiplex PCR. In the table there are around 70,000 clones, about 97% of which are singletons. CDR3 length: 13 residues. Germline CDR1 SNHLY, CDR2 FYNNEI. Trimming removed 8 bases from V and 0 bases from J, with 7 bases in between. The sample consisted of T cells isolated from PBMCs. This TCR came from a human donor in good health. The chain joins TRBV2 to TRBJ1-4; D is undetermined. CDR3 amino acids: CASGPATNEKLFF. The CDR3 DNA is TGTGCCAGCGGGCCGGCAACTAATGAAAAACTGTTTTTT.